The 8 T cell receptor beta chains in this list originate from one sample, sequenced in a study of blood T cell repertoires in COVID-19. Only in-frame clones appear in the TCRdb table, and some are missing; sequencing was by immunoSEQ multiplex PCR. The sample has 200,000 to 250,000 clones; approximately 85% are singletons. The sequenced sample was peripheral blood. These receptors were taken from a woman of 80 years or more with COVID-19, enrolled during active disease.

V and J are TRBV7-2 and TRBJ2-7; D might be TRBD1 (5 bases). The CDR3 totals 14 residues. Germline-derived CDR1 and CDR2 are SGHTA and FQGNSA. V gave up 3 bases and J gave up 5 bases, with 14 bases separating them. CDR3 nucleotides: TGTGCCAGCAGCTTTTTCGGGCAGGGCAACGAGCAGTACTTC. This codes for CASSFFGQGNEQYF.

This clone was observed a handful of times. V and J are TRBV7-2 and TRBJ1-6; 7 nucleotides line up with TRBD1. The CDR3 is made up of 15 amino acids. The germline gives CDR1 SGHTA, CDR2 FQGNSA. The trim removed 1 base at V and 9 bases at J, leaving 6 bases unmatched. This CDR3 is CASSLGQGYRSPLHF. For the CDR3, the DNA is TGTGCCAGCAGCTTAGGACAGGGCTATCGTTCACCCCTCCACTTT. Filled out from reference TRBV7-2 and TRBJ1-6, the complete variable domain reads GAGVSQSPSNKVTEKGKDVELRCDPISGHTALYWYRQSLGQGLEFLIYFQGNSAPDKSGLPSDRFSAERTGGSVSTLTIQRTQQEDSAVYLCASSLGQGYRSPLHFGNGTRLTVT.

The chain employs TRBV6-5 and TRBJ2-5; 8 positions match TRBD1. The CDR3 spans 15 residues. Germline loops: CDR1 MNHEY, CDR2 SVGAGI. With 10 bases clipped from V and 9 bases from J, the junction kept 19 bases outside the gene matches. The CDR3: CATLPLGQAARSQYF. The CDR3, as DNA: TGTGCCACCCTGCCCCTGGGACAGGCGGCCCGGTCCCAGTACTTC.

The chain is built from TRBV7-2 and TRBJ2-5; 8 bases map to TRBD2. Germline lookup yields CDR1 SGHTA and CDR2 FQGNSA. This CDR3 spans 15 amino acids. V lost 4 bases to trimming and J lost 4 bases; unmatched junction nucleotides: 8. CDR3 bases: TGTGCCAGCAGCTGGAGCGGGAGAGACAGAGAGACCCAGTACTTC. Its translation is CASSWSGRDRETQYF.

V gene TRBV19 combines with J gene TRBJ1-4; D is perhaps TRBD1 (5 bases). The CDR3 spans 14 residues. V shed 7 bases and J shed 8 bases, with 17 bases lying between them. The germline V gene encodes CDR1 LNHDA and CDR2 SQIVND (reference sequence). The CDR3 region is CASTPGGAGEKLFF. CDR3 nucleotide sequence: TGTGCCAGTACCCCTGGCGGGGCGGGGGAAAAACTGTTTTTT. Drawing the rest from reference TRBV19 and TRBJ1-4, the complete variable domain is DGGITQSPKYLFRKEGQNVTLSCEQNLNHDAMYWYRQDPGQGLRLIYYSQIVNDFQKGDIAEGYSVSREKKESFPLTVTSAQKNPTAFYLCASTPGGAGEKLFFGSGTQLSVL.

The chain recombines TRBV30 with TRBJ1-5; TRBD1 matches 8 bases. The V gene's germline CDR1 is GTSNPN and CDR2 SVGIG (reference sequence). V dropped 0 bases and J dropped 0; count of bases not matched to a gene: 4. The CDR3 runs to 16 residues. The CDR3 here is CAWSVGTGYSNQPQHF. The CDR3 DNA reads as TGTGCCTGGAGTGTTGGGACAGGTTATAGCAATCAGCCCCAGCATTTT.

The J gene is TRBJ1-1, the V gene TRBV7-9; D remains unclear. The CDR3 totals 16 residues. In germline, CDR1 is SEHNR, CDR2 FQNEAQ (reference sequence). The ends were cut back, 5 bases at V and 2 bases at J, with 18 bases in the middle. The CDR3 DNA sequence: TGTGCCAGCAGCCACTCCCCGCGGCAGCCCAACACTGAAGCTTTCTTT. Protein product: CASSHSPRQPNTEAFF.

The chain couples TRBV28 to TRBJ1-6, with TRBD1 matching 9 bases. The length of the CDR3 is 14 residues. The ends lost 5 bases at V and 10 bases at J; junction bases unmatched: 6. Germline assignment: CDR1 MDHEN and CDR2 SYDVKM. CDR3 bases: TGTGCCAGCAGTAGTACAGGGGGCGCATCACCCCTCCACTTT. It yields the protein CASSSTGGASPLHF.